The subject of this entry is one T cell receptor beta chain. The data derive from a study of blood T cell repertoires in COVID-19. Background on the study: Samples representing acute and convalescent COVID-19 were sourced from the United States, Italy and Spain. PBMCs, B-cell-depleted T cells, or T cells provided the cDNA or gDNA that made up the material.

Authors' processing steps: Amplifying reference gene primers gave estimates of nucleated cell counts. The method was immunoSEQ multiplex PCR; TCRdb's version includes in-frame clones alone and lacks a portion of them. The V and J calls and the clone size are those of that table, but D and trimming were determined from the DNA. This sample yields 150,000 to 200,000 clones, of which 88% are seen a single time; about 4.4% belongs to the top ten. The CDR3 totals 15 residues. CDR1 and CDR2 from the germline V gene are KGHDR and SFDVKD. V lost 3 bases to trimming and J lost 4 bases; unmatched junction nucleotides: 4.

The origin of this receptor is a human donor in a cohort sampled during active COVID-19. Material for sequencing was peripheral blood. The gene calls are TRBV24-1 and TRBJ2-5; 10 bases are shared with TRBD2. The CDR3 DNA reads TGTGCCACCAGTGATCGAGCTAGCGGGAGAGAGACCCAGTACTTC. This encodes CATSDRASGRETQYF.